These 13 T cell receptor beta chains originate from one sample sequenced in a study of control samples from healthy donors and cancer patients. Produced via immunoSEQ multiplex PCR; TCRdb's table is partial and in-frame only. The table records more than 110,000 clones, roughly nine tenths of them present only once. Input material: blood. The receptors were sampled from a woman aged 30 to 39 in good health.

The chain carries TRBV23-1 and TRBJ1-1; 11 nucleotides agree with TRBD1. TRBV23-1 is identified as an open reading frame with a role that is uncertain. The CDR3 extends over 13 amino acids. The V and J ends lost 6 bases and 11 bases, in that order; junction bases with no gene match: 8. For the CDR3, the DNA is TGCGCCAGCAGACCCGGACAGGGGGCGAGGGCTTTCTTT. Translated: CASRPGQGARAFF.

The genes are TRBV28 and TRBJ1-1, with 7 bases lining up with TRBD1. This CDR3 is 14 amino acids long. The germline V gene has CDR1 MDHEN and CDR2 SYDVKM. J was trimmed by 2 bases and V by 5 bases; bases with no gene match: 5. In DNA, the CDR3 is TGTGCCAGCAGTCAGGACAGGACCAACACTGAAGCTTTCTTT. Translation gives CASSQDRTNTEAFF.

The chain links TRBV6-5 to TRBJ2-7, with a tentative D call TRBD2 (6 bases). The CDR3 covers 14 residues. Trimming stripped 4 bases from V and 5 bases from J, with 15 bases between. Germline V lookup: CDR1 MNHEY, CDR2 SVGAGI. This CDR3 is CASSLPGTRNEQYF. As DNA, the CDR3 is TGTGCCAGCAGTTTGCCAGGGACTCGCAACGAGCAGTACTTC.

This chain connects TRBV6-5 to TRBJ2-3; 8 bases match TRBD2. Germline V gene sequence: CDR1 MNHEY, CDR2 SVGAGI. CDR3 length equals 15 residues. J lost 6 bases, V lost 6 bases, and 11 bases had no gene match. The CDR3 here is CASRGGGAGEDTQYF. The CDR3 region has the DNA TGTGCCAGCAGGGGGGGAGGAGCGGGAGAGGATACGCAGTATTTT.

The rearrangement uses TRBV4-2 and TRBJ1-1; D unresolved. CDR3 length: 16 amino acids. Trimming stripped 0 bases from V and 1 base from J, with 12 bases between. The V gene's germline CDR1 is LGHNA and CDR2 YNFKEQ. The CDR3 coding sequence is TGTGCCAGCAGCCAAGATATGATCAGGAAGAACACTGAAGCTTTCTTT. Translated: CASSQDMIRKNTEAFF.

The V gene is TRBV30, the J gene TRBJ2-1, with D perhaps assigned TRBD1 or TRBD2 (5 bases each). Germline V gene lookup returns CDR1 GTSNPN and CDR2 SVGIG (reference sequence). The CDR3 spans 13 residues. V lost 5 bases and J lost 8, with 16 bases in between. CDR3 sequence reads: CAWGDDPSDEQFF. CDR3 coding DNA: TGTGCCTGGGGGGACGACCCCTCCGATGAGCAGTTCTTC.

The CDR3 nucleotides read TGCAGTGCTAGTTTGGGAGGGCCGGCCGGGGAGCTGTTTTTT. This gives the protein CSASLGGPAGELFF. The J gene is TRBJ2-2, the V gene TRBV20-1; 7 bases fit TRBD2. Per the germline V gene, CDR1 is DFQATT and CDR2 is SNEGSKA (reference sequence). This CDR3 has 14 amino acids. With V trimmed by 3 bases and J by 6 bases, 7 bases remained unmatched.

The chain links TRBV3-1 (or the pseudogene TRBV3-2) to TRBJ2-3; 15 nucleotides match TRBD2. Trimming cost V 5 bases and J 8 bases; bases outside gene matches: 14. Germline lookup yields CDR1 LGHDT and CDR2 YNNKEL (reference sequence). This CDR3 has 18 amino acids. DNA for the CDR3: TGTGCCAGCAGCTCAATAGGACTAGCGGGAGGGCGACACGGTACGCAGTATTTT. This translates into CASSSIGLAGGRHGTQYF.

This chain connects TRBV19 to TRBJ2-1, with 11 bases aligning to TRBD2. J was trimmed by 5 bases and V by 0 bases; bases with no gene match: 6. Germline V gives CDR1 LNHDA, CDR2 SQIVND (reference sequence). This CDR3 spans 17 amino acids. The CDR3: CASSIDRGSGRDNEQFF. The CDR3 DNA sequence: TGTGCCAGTAGTATAGATAGGGGTAGCGGGAGGGACAATGAGCAGTTCTTC.

V and J are TRBV11-2 and TRBJ1-5; the match to TRBD1 covers 7 bases. The CDR3 consists of 16 residues. Germline V CDR1 and CDR2: SGHAT, FQNNGV. Trimming took 1 base from V and 3 from J; bases not matched to a gene: 6. CDR3 amino acids: CASSLGAGGYNQPQHF. For the CDR3, the DNA is TGTGCCAGCAGCTTAGGCGCAGGGGGATACAATCAGCCCCAGCATTTT.

The J gene is TRBJ2-1, the V gene TRBV11-3; D is uncertain. CDR1 is SGHNT and CDR2 is YENEEA in the germline V gene. The CDR3 runs to 13 residues. V lost 2 bases and J 5 bases, leaving 7 bases between the germline ends. As DNA, the CDR3 is TGTGCCAGCAGCTTACAGGCCAACAATGAGCAGTTCTTC. Its translation: CASSLQANNEQFF. The entire variable domain, with the rest obtained from reference TRBV11-3 and TRBJ2-1, is as follows: EAGVVQSPRYKIIEKKQPVAFWCNPISGHNTLYWYLQNLGQGPELLIRYENEEAVDDSQLPKDRFSAERLKGVDSTLKIQPAELGDSAVYLCASSLQANNEQFFGPGTRLTVL.

The rearrangement joins TRBV6-5 to TRBJ1-2, with TRBD1 matching over 8 bases. Trimming at V came to 0 bases and at J to 7 bases, leaving 7 bases not matched to a gene. The CDR3 runs to 15 residues. The germline gives CDR1 MNHEY, CDR2 SVGAGI. CDR3 sequence reads: CASSYSGWDRSGYTF. In DNA form, the CDR3 reads TGTGCCAGCAGTTACTCTGGGTGGGACAGGAGTGGCTACACCTTC.

This rearrangement joins TRBV18 to TRBJ2-1; D is possibly TRBD1 or TRBD2 (5 bases each). This CDR3 contains 16 residues. Germline CDR1 and CDR2: KGHSH and LQKENI. V was cut by 1 base and J by 7 bases, with 17 bases left in between. CDR3 protein: CASSPQPPGRWNEQFF. Here the CDR3 DNA reads TGTGCCAGCTCACCACAGCCCCCAGGGAGATGGAATGAGCAGTTCTTC.